Listed here are 2 T cell receptor beta chains from one sample, sequenced in a study of patients and donors after allogeneic stem cell transplantation (dated by TCRdb to the early 2020s). The method was RT-PCR. The sample was run on a NextSeq 550. TCRdb redid the processing of the public reads, applying fastp at Q25 and MiXCR, and retained in-frame beta chains. Every CDR3 protein is listed once, alongside the most common genes and DNA of its rows. This sample holds about 87,000 distinct CDR3 sequences; approximately 5.2% were observed only once. The ten largest clones add up to about 3% of the sample. The sample consisted of blood, either unsorted or a sorted T cell fraction (not recorded which). The receptors stem from a human donor who was either an allogeneic HSCT recipient or a stem cell or donor lymphocyte infusion donor (not recorded which). It is not recorded whose cells these are; they may come from a transplant donor.

This clonotype was counted between two and nine times. The chain employs TRBV5-4 and TRBJ2-1, with 9 bases identical to TRBD1. Trimming removed 4 bases from V and 9 bases from J; junction bases left unmatched: 11. The CDR3 is 15 residues long. CDR1 SGHNT and CDR2 YYREEE come from the germline V gene (reference sequence). DNA of the CDR3: TGTGCCAGCAGCACCCGGGACAGGGCCCCGGGTGAGCAGTTCTTC. Its protein product is CASSTRDRAPGEQFF. The full variable domain, with the rest looked up from reference TRBV5-4 and TRBJ2-1, is ETGVTQSPTHLIKTRGQQVTLRCSSQSGHNTVSWYQQALGQGPQFIFQYYREEENGRGNFPPRFSGLQFPNYSSELNVNALELDDSALYLCASSTRDRAPGEQFFGPGTRLTVL.

This clonotype was detected ten times or more. The chain recombines TRBV3-1 with TRBJ2-1, with D uncertain. This CDR3 is built from 16 residues. Deletions cut 3 bases from V and 0 bases from J, with 12 bases between. Germline loops: CDR1 LGHDT, CDR2 YNNKEL (reference sequence). DNA for the CDR3: TGTGCCAGCAGCCACGGAACAGCGAGCTCCTACAATGAGCAGTTCTTC. Translation gives CASSHGTASSYNEQFF.